A single sample is the source of the 25 T cell receptor beta chains below, sequenced in a study of T cell responses to AZD1222 COVID-19 vaccine. This table comes from immunoSEQ multiplex PCR, and its TCRdb copy is limited to in-frame clones, with some not included. Among under 100,000 clones listed, approximately 89% were seen once. This specimen consisted of peripheral blood, obtained 28 days after the second AZD1222 dose. The receptors originated from an adult who received the AZD1222 COVID-19 vaccine.

V is TRBV3-1 (or the pseudogene TRBV3-2) and J is TRBJ2-2, with 16 bases fitting TRBD2. The CDR3 contains 20 residues. J was trimmed by 4 bases and V by 0 bases; bases with no gene match: 8. The germline CDR1 and CDR2 sequences are LGHDT and YNNKEL (reference sequence). The CDR3 loop is CASSQEGLAGGPRSTGELFF. The CDR3 bases are TGTGCCAGCAGCCAAGAGGGACTAGCGGGGGGGCCTAGGAGCACCGGGGAGCTGTTTTTT.

J is TRBJ1-6 and V is TRBV5-1; D unclear. The CDR3 length is 15 residues. From germline, CDR1 is SGHRS and CDR2 YFSETQ. V was shortened by 4 bases and J by 9 bases, with 17 bases between the two germline ends. CDR3 sequence: CASSDTVGRLSPLHF. DNA for the CDR3: TGCGCCAGCAGCGACACAGTGGGTAGGCTTTCACCCCTCCACTTT.

The gene calls are TRBV11-3 and TRBJ2-7; no reliable D call. CDR1 is SGHNT and CDR2 is YENEEA in the germline V gene. V was pared by 6 bases and J by 4 bases, with 7 bases between. CDR3 length: 11 amino acids. The CDR3 DNA reads as TGTGCCAGCAGAAAAGATTACGAGCAGTACGTC. Its protein product is CASRKDYEQYV.

The rearrangement joins TRBV28 to TRBJ1-4, with TRBD1 matching 7 bases. The CDR3 sequence is 16 residues long. Germline-derived CDR1 and CDR2 are MDHEN and SYDVKM. J gave up 2 bases and V 6 bases, and 9 bases lay outside the gene matches. CDR3 residues: CASRTTTRGTNEKLFF. CDR3 bases: TGTGCCAGCAGAACAACCACCAGGGGGACTAATGAAAAACTGTTTTTT.

V and J are TRBV7-9 and TRBJ1-1; no definite D call. Germline V gene lookup returns CDR1 SEHNR and CDR2 FQNEAQ (reference sequence). V lost 5 bases, J lost 0 bases, and 13 bases lay in between. The CDR3 has 15 residues. CDR3 bases: TGTGCCAGCAGCCCCGAGCGGAACATGAACACTGAAGCTTTCTTT. As protein: CASSPERNMNTEAFF.

The gene calls are TRBV7-2 and TRBJ1-2; D not certain. Germline V gene lookup returns CDR1 SGHTA and CDR2 FQGNSA. The V and J ends lost 5 bases and 2 bases respectively, with 18 bases between them. The CDR3 runs 16 residues. CDR3 loop: CASSLGLLRRNYGYTF. The CDR3 bases are TGTGCCAGCAGCCTAGGCCTCTTGAGGAGGAACTATGGCTACACCTTC.

The chain uses TRBV7-6 and TRBJ2-1; tentative D call: TRBD1 (6 bases). The V gene's germline CDR1 is SGHVS and CDR2 FNYEAQ. The length of the CDR3 is 15 residues. Trimming removed 1 base from V and 6 bases from J, with 13 bases in between. Here the CDR3 reads CASSLVLGQVNEQFF. CDR3 sequence (DNA): TGTGCCAGCAGCTTAGTCCTGGGACAAGTCAATGAGCAGTTCTTC.

The genes are TRBV27 and TRBJ2-1, with unresolved D. The germline V and J ends were trimmed by 5 bases and 8 bases, with 22 bases remaining between them. The CDR3 is made up of 16 amino acids. Germline V gives CDR1 MNHEY, CDR2 SMNVEV (reference sequence). CDR3 DNA: TGTGCCAGCAGTCCCCGGGCCCCCCCTGGACGGTATGAGCAGTTCTTC. It codes for CASSPRAPPGRYEQFF.

The chain employs TRBV18 and TRBJ2-1, with a possible D match to TRBD1 (5 bases). Trimming left V 1 base short and J 5 bases short, with 6 bases between. This CDR3 has 13 residues. Germline CDR1 is KGHSH and CDR2 is LQKENI. Written as DNA, the CDR3 is TGTGCCAGCTCACCACGCAGGGACAATGAGCAGTTCTTC. It translates to CASSPRRDNEQFF.

The rearrangement uses TRBV30 and TRBJ2-7, with D uncertain. This CDR3 region has 13 residues. Germline V gene data show CDR1 as GTSNPN and CDR2 as SVGIG (reference sequence). The ends were cut back, 2 bases at V and 5 bases at J, with 13 bases in the middle. CDR3 DNA: TGTGCCTGGAGTTATTCGGACCAGGACGAGCAGTACTTC. Its protein product is CAWSYSDQDEQYF.

The V call is TRBV19, the J call TRBJ1-6, with 9 bases fitting TRBD1. The J segment lost 10 bases and the V segment lost 4 bases, leaving 8 bases of the junction unmatched. Germline V gene lookup returns CDR1 LNHDA and CDR2 SQIVND (reference sequence). There are 15 residues in the CDR3. The CDR3 DNA reads as TGTGCCAGTAGTACTTCTTTGACAGGGGGGTCACCCCTCCACTTT. Protein product: CASSTSLTGGSPLHF.

This chain joins TRBV3-1 (or the pseudogene TRBV3-2) and TRBJ1-5; D is possibly TRBD1 (5 bases). The CDR3 is made up of 14 amino acids. The germline V gene has CDR1 LGHDT and CDR2 YNNKEL (reference sequence). V was trimmed by 0 bases and J by 7 bases, leaving 10 bases between them. This CDR3 is CASSQEIRDQPQHF. Written as DNA, the CDR3 is TGTGCCAGCAGCCAAGAAATCCGGGACCAGCCCCAGCATTTT.

The chain combines TRBV19 with TRBJ1-4; the D gene is possibly TRBD1 (6 bases). Between the trimmed V and J ends, which lost 5 bases and 10 bases, there was a span of 17 bases. The CDR3 is 14 residues long. CDR1 is LNHDA and CDR2 is SQIVND in the germline V gene (reference sequence). DNA of the CDR3: TGTGCCAGTAGTCTTGGACAGTCGACGGGAAAACTGTTTTTT. Translation gives CASSLGQSTGKLFF.

The chain combines TRBV7-2 with TRBJ1-2, with TRBD1 identical over 7 bases. Germline CDR1 and CDR2: SGHTA and FQGNSA. With 6 bases clipped from V and 4 bases from J, the junction kept 14 bases outside the gene matches. CDR3 length: 16 amino acids. As DNA, the CDR3 is TGTGCCAGCAGTCGGACACAACCACAGGGGAGCTATGGCTACACCTTC. Its protein is CASSRTQPQGSYGYTF.

This clone appeared a single time. The rearrangement links TRBV7-2 to TRBJ2-1; D assignment may be TRBD1 or TRBD2 (5 bases each). Per the germline V gene, CDR1 is SGHTA and CDR2 is FQGNSA. V lost 1 base and J lost 2, with 15 bases in between. The CDR3 covers 17 residues. DNA for the CDR3: TGTGCCAGCAGCTTAGTTAGGGGCCCGGGAACCTACAATGAGCAGTTCTTC. Translation gives CASSLVRGPGTYNEQFF.

This chain joins TRBV6-5 and TRBJ1-2, with D perhaps matching TRBD1 (6 bases). The CDR3 extends over 15 amino acids. The V and J ends lost 3 bases and 3 bases respectively, with 14 bases between them. Germline V lookup: CDR1 MNHEY, CDR2 SVGAGI. CDR3 sequence: CASSYRQDSYYGYTF. DNA for the CDR3: TGTGCCAGCAGTTATAGACAGGACAGCTACTATGGCTACACCTTC.

This chain links TRBV9 with TRBJ2-2; 11 nucleotides line up with TRBD1. V lost 4 bases and J lost 4; bases outside the gene matches: 6. Germline V gives CDR1 SGDLS, CDR2 YYNGEE. CDR3 length equals 16 residues. The CDR3 DNA follows: TGTGCCAGCAGCTCAAGGACAGGGGGCATCACCGGGGAGCTGTTTTTT. It specifies CASSSRTGGITGELFF.

For the CDR3, the DNA is TGTGCCAGCAGTTACTCACCCCCCGGGGTTCAGTACTTC. This sequence encodes CASSYSPPGVQYF. This chain links TRBV6-6 with TRBJ2-7, with a possible D match to TRBD2 (5 bases). The V end was cut by 0 bases, the J end by 10 bases, with 13 bases between. CDR3 size: 13 residues. Germline V lookup: CDR1 MNHNY, CDR2 SVGAGI (reference sequence).

This clone was picked up one time. The chain links TRBV6-5 to TRBJ1-5; D possibly corresponds to TRBD1 (6 bases). V was cut by 2 bases and J by 2 bases, with 10 bases left in between. CDR1 and CDR2 from the germline V gene are MNHEY and SVGAGI. This CDR3 contains 15 residues. For the CDR3, the DNA is TGTGCCAGCAGTTACGGGTCAGGGGGCAATCAGCCCCAGCATTTT. The encoded protein is CASSYGSGGNQPQHF.

The chain carries TRBV7-2 and TRBJ2-7; D is possibly TRBD2 (5 bases). Germline V gives CDR1 SGHTA, CDR2 FQGNSA. This CDR3 spans 16 amino acids. The V and J ends lost 1 base and 2 bases respectively, with 15 bases between them. The CDR3 region is CASSLEALAETYEQYF. The CDR3 DNA follows: TGTGCCAGCAGCTTAGAAGCCCTAGCCGAGACCTACGAGCAGTACTTC.

The V call is TRBV28, the J call TRBJ2-7; no definite D call. This CDR3 region has 13 residues. Germline CDR1 MDHEN, CDR2 SYDVKM. The V and J ends lost 7 bases and 4 bases respectively, with 14 bases between them. The CDR3 sequence: CASTPGGFYEQYF. Here the CDR3 DNA reads TGTGCCAGCACGCCTGGTGGGTTTTACGAGCAGTACTTC.

This chain connects TRBV7-3 to TRBJ2-6; D gene ambiguous. This CDR3 is built from 14 residues. CDR1 is SGHTA, CDR2 FQGTGA, per germline. The CDR3 DNA reads TGTGCAGTCGTCCTGACCACTGGGGCCAACGTCCTGACTTTC. Amino acid sequence: CAVVLTTGANVLTF.

The chain couples TRBV28 to TRBJ1-1; D possibly corresponds to TRBD1 (6 bases). V was shortened by 2 bases and J by 4 bases, with 11 bases between the two germline ends. This CDR3 is 14 amino acids long. The germline V gene encodes CDR1 MDHEN and CDR2 SYDVKM. The CDR3 sequence is CASSLRGATTEAFF. The CDR3 region has the DNA TGTGCCAGCAGTTTACGGGGGGCGACCACTGAAGCTTTCTTT.

This clone was counted a single time. The chain has TRBV3-1 (or the pseudogene TRBV3-2) and TRBJ2-5; tentative D call: TRBD2 (5 bases). Germline CDR1 is LGHDT and CDR2 is YNNKEL (reference sequence). Trimming took 3 bases from V and 2 from J, leaving 13 bases between them. The CDR3 has 15 amino acids. The CDR3 sequence is CASSQAPAGQETQYF. CDR3 DNA sequence: TGTGCCAGCAGCCAGGCACCGGCGGGTCAAGAGACCCAGTACTTC.

The J gene is TRBJ1-4, the V gene TRBV11-2; no reliable D call. Germline V CDR1 and CDR2: SGHAT, FQNNGV. V was shortened by 3 bases and J by 6 bases, with 14 bases between the two germline ends. CDR3 size: 15 residues. The CDR3 nucleotides read TGTGCCAGCAGCTTGCATGGGATGGATCATGAAAAACTGTTTTTT. Its protein product is CASSLHGMDHEKLFF.